A single sample gave rise to the 8 T cell receptor beta chains below, sequenced in a study of blood T cell repertoires in COVID-19. Sequenced by immunoSEQ multiplex PCR; TCRdb stores in-frame clones only, minus some. The table has around 450,000 clones, around nine tenths seen once. Sequencing input: PBMCs or T cells enriched from blood (not recorded which). These receptors were taken from a woman under 30 with acute COVID-19.

As to this clone: A single base separates this from a much larger clone, so it may be a read error. This same CDR3 is encoded by further DNA sequences in the sample. V usage is TRBV9 and J usage is TRBJ2-7; possibly TRBD2 for D (6 bases). The CDR3 consists of 14 residues. The germline CDR1 and CDR2 sequences are SGDLS and YYNGEE. The germline V and J ends were trimmed by 0 bases and 0 bases, with 7 bases remaining between them. In DNA form, the CDR3 reads TGTGCCAGCAGCGTAGTCGGGAGCTCCTACGAGCAGTACTTC. This translates into CASSVVGSSYEQYF. The full variable domain, its missing parts supplied by reference TRBV9 and TRBJ2-7, is DSGVTQTPKHLITATGQRVTLRCSPRSGDLSVYWYQQSLDQGLQFLIQYYNGEERAKGNILERFSAQQFPDLHSELNLSSLELGDSALYFCASSVVGSSYEQYFGPGTRLTVT.

V is TRBV3-1 (or the pseudogene TRBV3-2) and J is TRBJ2-3; 11 bases match TRBD2. This CDR3 spans 14 amino acids. Trimming cost V 4 bases and J 6 bases; bases outside gene matches: 3. Per germline, CDR1 LGHDT and CDR2 YNNKEL (reference sequence). The CDR3 loop reads CASSLLAGDDTQYF. CDR3 sequence (DNA): TGTGCCAGCAGCCTACTAGCGGGGGACGATACGCAGTATTTT.

This rearrangement joins TRBV19 to TRBJ1-5, with D hard to call. Germline CDR1 is LNHDA and CDR2 is SQIVND (reference sequence). V gave up 3 bases and J gave up 5 bases, with 8 bases separating them. The CDR3 contains 13 residues. In DNA, the CDR3 is TGTGCCAGTAGTATTGGTCGAGATCAGCCCCAGCATTTT. It specifies CASSIGRDQPQHF. Full variable domain (rest looked up from reference TRBV19 and TRBJ1-5): DGGITQSPKYLFRKEGQNVTLSCEQNLNHDAMYWYRQDPGQGLRLIYYSQIVNDFQKGDIAEGYSVSREKKESFPLTVTSAQKNPTAFYLCASSIGRDQPQHFGDGTRLSIL.

This chain connects TRBV28 to TRBJ1-5; 10 nucleotides align to TRBD1. There are 15 residues in the CDR3. Germline CDR1 is MDHEN and CDR2 is SYDVKM. V shed 5 bases, J shed 9 bases, and the junction held 10 bases outside the gene matches. In DNA form, the CDR3 reads TGTGCCAGCAGTACACCGACAGGGGGCGCGGCGCCCCAGCATTTT. It encodes CASSTPTGGAAPQHF.

A few counts support this clone. The chain recombines TRBV7-8 with TRBJ1-6; 11 bases line up with TRBD1. This CDR3 has 17 residues. Germline V lookup: CDR1 SGHVS, CDR2 FQNEAQ. Unmatched junction bases numbered 13, after V lost 5 bases and J lost 10 bases. The CDR3 spells CASSLRDRGAGVSPLHF. The CDR3 DNA is TGTGCCAGCAGCCTCCGGGACAGGGGGGCAGGAGTCTCACCCCTCCACTTT. Full variable domain (missing parts from reference TRBV7-8 and TRBJ1-6): GAGVSQSPRYKVAKRGQDVALRCDPISGHVSLFWYQQALGQGPEFLTYFQNEAQLDKSGLPSDRFFAERPEGSVSTLKIQRTQQEDSAVYLCASSLRDRGAGVSPLHFGNGTRLTVT.

The gene calls are TRBV7-6 and TRBJ2-3; 8 bases map to TRBD2. The trim removed 5 bases at V and 4 bases at J, leaving 14 bases unmatched. The CDR3 length is 17 residues. CDR1 and CDR2 from the germline V gene are SGHVS and FNYEAQ. The CDR3 region is CASSPRTGTRVPDTQYF. The CDR3 nucleotides read TGTGCCAGCAGCCCCCGAACGGGGACTAGGGTGCCAGATACGCAGTATTTT.

The V gene is TRBV6-5, the J gene TRBJ2-7; 8 positions agree with TRBD1. Germline CDR1 reads MNHEY; CDR2 reads SVGAGI. After removal of 5 bases from V and 0 bases from J, the junction contained 6 bases not matched to a gene. This CDR3 has 15 amino acids. CDR3 amino acids: CASSRDRRSSYEQYF. CDR3 in DNA: TGTGCCAGCAGTCGGGACAGGAGGAGCTCCTACGAGCAGTACTTC.

V usage is TRBV5-1 and J usage is TRBJ1-4, with D uncertain. Germline V gene data show CDR1 as SGHRS and CDR2 as YFSETQ. This CDR3 contains 16 residues. V was trimmed by 0 bases and J by 0 bases, leaving 9 bases between them. The CDR3 sequence is CASSLGARATNEKLFF. DNA of the CDR3: TGCGCCAGCAGCTTGGGGGCACGTGCAACTAATGAAAAACTGTTTTTT.